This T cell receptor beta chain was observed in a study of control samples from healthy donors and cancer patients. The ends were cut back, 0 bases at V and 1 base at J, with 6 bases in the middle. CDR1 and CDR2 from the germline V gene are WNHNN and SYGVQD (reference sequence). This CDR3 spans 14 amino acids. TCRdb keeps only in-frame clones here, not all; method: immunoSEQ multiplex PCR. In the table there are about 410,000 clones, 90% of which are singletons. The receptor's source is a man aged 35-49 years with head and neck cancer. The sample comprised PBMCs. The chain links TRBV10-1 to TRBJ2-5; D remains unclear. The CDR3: CASSESRIQETQYF. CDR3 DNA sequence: TGCGCCAGCAGTGAGTCTAGGATCCAAGAGACCCAGTACTTC.